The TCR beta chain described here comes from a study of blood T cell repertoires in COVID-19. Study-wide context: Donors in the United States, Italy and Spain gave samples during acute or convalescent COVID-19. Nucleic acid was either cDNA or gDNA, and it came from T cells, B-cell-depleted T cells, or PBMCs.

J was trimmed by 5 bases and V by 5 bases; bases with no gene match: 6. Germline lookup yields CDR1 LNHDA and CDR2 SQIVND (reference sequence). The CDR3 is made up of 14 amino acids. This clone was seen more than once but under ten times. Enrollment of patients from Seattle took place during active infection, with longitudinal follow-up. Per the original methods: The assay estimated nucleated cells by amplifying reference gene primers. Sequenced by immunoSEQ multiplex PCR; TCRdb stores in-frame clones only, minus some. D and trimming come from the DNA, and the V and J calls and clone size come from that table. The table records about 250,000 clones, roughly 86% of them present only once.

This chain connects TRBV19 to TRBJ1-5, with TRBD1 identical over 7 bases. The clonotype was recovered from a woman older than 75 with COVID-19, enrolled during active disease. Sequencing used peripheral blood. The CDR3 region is CASSVQGGDQPQHF. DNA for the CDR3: TGTGCCAGTAGTGTTCAAGGGGGCGATCAGCCCCAGCATTTT.